This TCR beta chain derives from a study of blood T cells in healthy people across ages. Study results and limitations: In older individuals, TCR beta diversity per million T cells was lower, falling roughly linearly with age.

This CDR3 has 13 residues. Germline-derived CDR1 and CDR2 are ENHRY and SYGVKD. With 3 bases removed from V and 0 bases from J, the gap between germline ends came to 4 bases. Peripheral blood samples of approximately 10 milliliters were drawn from each donor. About this clonotype: The antigen is undetermined.

The use of a sample-barcoded 5' primer and a J-beta primer mix characterized a second PCR of 7 to 11 cycles. TCRdb re-derived calls from the 5' RACE reads in MiXCR, one entry per CDR3 protein. The repertoire has around 1,700,000 distinct CDR3 sequences, roughly 28% of them found once; the top ten carry 7% to 9%. This TCR came from a woman younger than 45 in good health. Sequenced input: blood. The chain joins TRBV10-3 to TRBJ2-3; D call uncertain. The CDR3 nucleotides are TGTGCCATCAGTGATTCGAGCACAGATACGCAGTATTTT. Its protein product is CAISDSSTDTQYF.